This T cell receptor (beta chain) was documented in a study of PD-1 blockade in classical Hodgkin lymphoma. Time point indicated: newly diagnosed, previously untreated cHL patient sample. Isolated CD8+ T cells were derived from thawed PBMCs through magnetic negative selection. Comparator PBMCs were from newly diagnosed, untreated classical Hodgkin lymphoma. Assay used: immunoSEQ multiplex PCR; TCRdb lists only in-frame clones, some missing. The sample holds just over 14,000 clones; 91% are singletons and the top ten take approximately 5%. General study results and limits: Underlying causes for the observed repertoire differences were not defined, possibly disease activity or prior therapy. Newly diagnosed patients had baseline TCR diversity that was reportedly lower than that of healthy donors.

Germline CDR1 SNHLY, CDR2 FYNNEI. The ends were cut back, 8 bases at V and 2 bases at J, with 10 bases in the middle. The CDR3 extends over 13 amino acids. Regarding this clone: What it binds is not known.

Sequencing was done on a sample of CD8+ T cells from blood. The clonotype was recovered from a human donor with classical Hodgkin lymphoma. The gene calls are TRBV2 and TRBJ2-1; D gene uncertain. The chain's CDR3 is CASLSPTYNEQFF. CDR3 DNA: TGTGCCAGCTTGAGTCCCACCTACAATGAGCAGTTCTTC.